One and the same sample provided the 15 T cell receptor beta chains below, sequenced in a study of blood T cell repertoires in COVID-19. The protocol was immunoSEQ multiplex PCR, while the TCRdb copy is restricted to in-frame clones and leaves out a portion. The sample holds tens of thousands of clones, 75% to 90% seen once. The sequenced sample was peripheral blood. The receptor set was obtained from a human donor in a cohort sampled during active COVID-19.

V gene TRBV2 combines with J gene TRBJ1-5, with TRBD1 as a possible D gene (6 bases). The CDR3 contains 16 residues. Germline lookup yields CDR1 SNHLY and CDR2 FYNNEI. Trimming stripped 5 bases from V and 1 base from J, with 15 bases between. CDR3 residues: CASSFRARGSNQPQHF. The CDR3 region has the DNA TGTGCCAGCAGTTTCCGTGCCAGGGGAAGCAATCAGCCCCAGCATTTT.

A few counts support this clone. The chain carries TRBV28 and TRBJ1-5; TRBD1 agrees at 11 bases. This CDR3 spans 16 amino acids. V lost 4 bases to trimming and J lost 7 bases; unmatched junction nucleotides: 9. Germline V gene data show CDR1 as MDHEN and CDR2 as SYDVKM. The CDR3 reads CASSSRGTGGWQPQHF. For the CDR3, the DNA is TGTGCCAGCAGTTCGAGGGGGACAGGGGGTTGGCAGCCCCAGCATTTT.

The chain recombines TRBV19 with TRBJ2-5, with 8 bases lining up with TRBD2. The V gene end was trimmed by 4 bases and the J gene end by 7 bases; junction bases not matched to a gene: 8. The germline CDR1 and CDR2 sequences are LNHDA and SQIVND (reference sequence). CDR3 length equals 14 residues. The CDR3 DNA sequence: TGTGCCAGTAGTACAACTAGCGGCAGAACGACCCAGTACTTC. Protein: CASSTTSGRTTQYF.

The chain combines TRBV28 with TRBJ1-2; D is unresolved. The V gene lost 5 bases and the J gene lost 4 bases, with 17 bases spanning the gap. Germline V gene data show CDR1 as MDHEN and CDR2 as SYDVKM. CDR3 length: 15 residues. The CDR3 is CASSPQSRERYGYTF. The CDR3 DNA is TGTGCCAGCAGTCCACAAAGTCGCGAGCGCTATGGCTACACCTTC.

The V and J genes are TRBV3-1 (or the pseudogene TRBV3-2) and TRBJ2-3; TRBD1 matches at 8 bases. Per the germline V gene, CDR1 is LGHDT and CDR2 is YNNKEL (reference sequence). The CDR3 covers 20 residues. The V segment lost 2 bases and the J segment 0 bases; nucleotides outside the gene matches: 16. The CDR3 loop is CASSQRQGARGWESTDTQYF. The CDR3 DNA reads as TGTGCCAGCAGCCAAAGGCAGGGGGCTCGGGGGTGGGAAAGCACAGATACGCAGTATTTT.

The V gene is TRBV28, the J gene TRBJ1-1; 7 bases fit TRBD1. The CDR3 runs to 15 residues. The germline V gene has CDR1 MDHEN and CDR2 SYDVKM. The ends lost 5 bases at V and 3 bases at J; junction bases unmatched: 9. CDR3 DNA: TGTGCCAGCAGTCTCCGGGACAGACCCCACACTGAAGCTTTCTTT. Translated, it gives CASSLRDRPHTEAFF.

This rearrangement joins TRBV7-9 to TRBJ2-3, with 7 bases lining up with TRBD1. Looked up from germline, CDR1 is SEHNR and CDR2 is FQNEAQ (reference sequence). The CDR3 has 14 amino acids. The V segment lost 5 bases and the J segment 3 bases; nucleotides outside the gene matches: 5. The CDR3 DNA is TGTGCCAGCAGCAGGGGGCTCGATACAGATACGCAGTATTTT. Residues: CASSRGLDTDTQYF.

This clone has a handful of counts. The chain joins TRBV30 to TRBJ1-5; possible D gene TRBD1, 6 bases. CDR3 size: 15 residues. Germline values: CDR1 GTSNPN, CDR2 SVGIG (reference sequence). V was cut by 0 bases and J by 1 base, with 10 bases left in between. In DNA form, the CDR3 reads TGTGCCTGGAGTGTACAGCAGGGGAGCAATCAGCCCCAGCATTTT. Protein: CAWSVQQGSNQPQHF.

The genes are TRBV5-1 and TRBJ2-1; 7 bases are a match to TRBD2. CDR3 length: 13 amino acids. V lost 4 bases, J lost 5 bases, and 3 bases stayed unmatched. Germline CDR1 and CDR2: SGHRS and YFSETQ. The CDR3 nucleotides are TGCGCCAGCAGCGTAGGGACTAACAATGAGCAGTTCTTC. Translated: CASSVGTNNEQFF.

This clone has more than one count but fewer than ten. V usage is TRBV6-1 and J usage is TRBJ1-6; D remains ambiguous. CDR1 MNHNS and CDR2 SASEGT come from the germline V gene. The CDR3 has 14 amino acids. Trimming stripped 3 bases from V and 5 bases from J, with 8 bases between. CDR3 residues: CASSDRTDNSPLHF. CDR3 nucleotide sequence: TGTGCCAGCAGTGACAGAACCGATAATTCACCCCTCCACTTT.

The chain uses TRBV5-1 and TRBJ1-4; possible D gene TRBD1, 6 bases. Germline V lookup: CDR1 SGHRS, CDR2 YFSETQ. The CDR3 has 12 amino acids. With 7 bases removed from V and 3 bases from J, the gap between germline ends came to 7 bases. This CDR3 is CASRQANEKLFF. In DNA, the CDR3 is TGCGCCAGCCGACAGGCTAATGAAAAACTGTTTTTT.

V usage is TRBV18 and J usage is TRBJ2-2; D uncertain. There are 15 residues in the CDR3. CDR1 KGHSH and CDR2 LQKENI come from the germline V gene. V was pared by 3 bases and J by 3 bases, with 11 bases between. CDR3 nucleotides: TGTGCCAGCTCACCCCGGCTCCGGGACACCGGGGAGCTGTTTTTT. Translated, it gives CASSPRLRDTGELFF.

This clone has a single count. The chain recombines TRBV27 with TRBJ2-7; 7 nucleotides match TRBD2. The CDR3 consists of 13 residues. CDR1 and CDR2 (germline): MNHEY, SMNVEV (reference sequence). J gave up 3 bases and V 7 bases, and 6 bases lay outside the gene matches. In DNA, the CDR3 is TGTGCCAGCAAGCCTAGCGGTAACTACGAGCAGTACTTC. Translated, it gives CASKPSGNYEQYF.

This chain connects TRBV7-8 to TRBJ1-5; 8 bases are a match to TRBD1. The CDR3 sequence is 18 residues long. Germline V lookup: CDR1 SGHVS, CDR2 FQNEAQ. J gave up 3 bases and V 4 bases, and 14 bases lay outside the gene matches. CDR3: CASSYGGGTGEPNQPQHF. The CDR3, as DNA: TGTGCCAGCAGCTACGGAGGTGGGACAGGCGAACCCAATCAGCCCCAGCATTTT.

This rearrangement joins TRBV24-1 to TRBJ2-6; D remains unclear. Trimming pared 6 bases from V and 0 bases from J, leaving 5 bases between. This CDR3 is built from 14 residues. Germline CDR1 KGHDR, CDR2 SFDVKD. CDR3 sequence reads: CATSSSSGANVLTF. CDR3 DNA sequence: TGTGCCACCAGTTCTAGCTCTGGGGCCAACGTCCTGACTTTC.